The rows below give T cell receptor beta chains drawn from one sample of a study of control samples from healthy donors and cancer patients. TCRdb keeps only in-frame clones here, not all; method: immunoSEQ multiplex PCR. The sample carries over 100,000 clones, around nine tenths recorded once. Sequences were obtained from blood. These receptors were taken from a man over 45 in good health. Each CDR3 is given with its conserved first and last residue. The D gene is left open where the match is weak. Clone sizes are given selectively: once, few, many, or a class where the clone is expanded.

d_gene,j_gene,v_gene,abundance,CDR3nt,CDR3aa
TRBD1,TRBJ2-7,TRBV7-9,NA,TGTGCCAGCAGCTTAGTCGCAGGGGGCTCCTACGAGCAGTACTTC,CASSLVAGGSYEQYF
NA,TRBJ1-1,TRBV15,NA,TGTGCCACCAGCAGGCCGGGACACCCGAACACTGAAGCTTTCTTT,CATSRPGHPNTEAFF
NA,TRBJ1-2,TRBV6-5,NA,TGTGCCAGCAGATCGACAGTCGTTAACTATGGCTACACCTTC,CASRSTVVNYGYTF
NA,TRBJ1-5,TRBV23-1,NA,TGCGCCAGCGACGAGTGGACAGCACCATCCCTTACTCATCAGCCCCAGCATTTT,CASDEWTAPSLTHQPQHF
NA,TRBJ1-4,TRBV6-5,once,TGTGTCACAGCTCGTACAAAGTCTAATGAAAAACTGTTTTTT,CVTARTKSNEKLFF
NA,TRBJ2-1,TRBV5-6,NA,TGTGCCAGCAGCTTGTTTTGGGGGAGCTCCTACAATGAGCAGTTCTTC,CASSLFWGSSYNEQFF
NA,TRBJ1-4,TRBV19,NA,TGTGCCACCAGTAGTGGACAGATAGGTGAAAAACTGTTTTTT,CATSSGQIGEKLFF
NA,TRBJ2-1,TRBV13,NA,TGTGCCAGCAGCTTATATAGGGGTAATGAGCAGTTCTTC,CASSLYRGNEQFF
NA,TRBJ1-2,TRBV9,NA,TGTGCCAGTACCCCCGCGGGGCGGGATAACTATGGCTACACCTTC,CASTPAGRDNYGYTF
NA,TRBJ1-5,TRBV30,NA,TGTGCCTGGAGCCCTTGGGGGGCCTATAGCAATCAGCCCCAGCATTTT,CAWSPWGAYSNQPQHF
TRBD1,TRBJ1-1,TRBV6-2/TRBV6-3,NA,TGTGCCAGCAGTCAAGTCCCAGGGGGATGGGACACTGAAGCTTTCTTT,CASSQVPGGWDTEAFF
NA,TRBJ2-1,TRBV14,NA,TGTGCCAGCAGCCCCGGGACCTTGGGGAATGAGCAGTTCTTC,CASSPGTLGNEQFF
TRBD1,TRBJ1-5,TRBV7-3,once,TGTGCCAGCAGCCTTCCAGGACAGGGGGCTCGGCCCCAGCATTTT,CASSLPGQGARPQHF
NA,TRBJ2-2,TRBV10-3,once,TGTGCCATCAGTGTAGGGGCGGCCGGGGAGCTGTTTTTT,CAISVGAAGELFF
NA,TRBJ2-7,TRBV11-3,NA,TGTGCCAGCGGACGGGGACCCTACGAGCAGTACTTC,CASGRGPYEQYF
NA,TRBJ2-1,TRBV19,NA,TGTGCCAGTAGTCCCGGGACGGGAGTCTACAATGAGCAGTTCTTC,CASSPGTGVYNEQFF
NA,TRBJ2-6,TRBV7-9,once,TGTGCCAGCAGCCATTTTTCTGGGGCCAACGTCCTGACTTTC,CASSHFSGANVLTF
NA,TRBJ1-2,TRBV5-1,once,TGCGCCAGCAGCTTAGGCGCTGCAGATGGTGGCTACACCTTC,CASSLGAADGGYTF
NA,TRBJ1-3,TRBV4-1,NA,TGCGCCAGCAGCCAAGATGACCCCCCAGGATCCTCTGGAAACACCATATATTTT,CASSQDDPPGSSGNTIYF
TRBD1,TRBJ2-2,TRBV4-1,NA,TGCGCCAGCAGCCGACAGGGCACCGGGGAGCTGTTTTTT,CASSRQGTGELFF
TRBD1,TRBJ2-2,TRBV12-5,NA,TGTGCTAGTGGGGCCCGACAGGGGGCCGGGGAGCTGTTTTTT,CASGARQGAGELFF
NA,TRBJ2-5,TRBV24-1,NA,TGTGCCACCAGTGATCGAGGGACCCTCCAAGAGACCCAGTACTTC,CATSDRGTLQETQYF
NA,TRBJ2-7,TRBV5-1,NA,TGCGCCAGCACCTCCATGGTGGGATCTTTGGACGAGCAGTACTTC,CASTSMVGSLDEQYF
NA,TRBJ2-3,TRBV7-9,NA,TGTGCCAGCAGCTTAGCGGGGGTATCGGATACGCAGTATTTT,CASSLAGVSDTQYF
NA,TRBJ1-3,TRBV25-1,NA,TGTGCCAGCGCTAAAGGCGGCAGCTCTGGAAACACCATATATTTT,CASAKGGSSGNTIYF
NA,TRBJ2-7,TRBV3-1/TRBV3-2,NA,TGTGCCAGCAGCCTATTCCGGACAGCTTCCTACGAGCAGTACTTC,CASSLFRTASYEQYF
TRBD2,TRBJ2-1,TRBV10-3,NA,TGTGCCATCAGTATTTCGGGAGGGGGAAACAATGAGCAGTTCTTC,CAISISGGGNNEQFF
TRBD2,TRBJ2-2,TRBV11-3,NA,TGTGCCAGCAGTCTAGCGGGGGGCACCGGGGAGCTGTTTTTT,CASSLAGGTGELFF
NA,TRBJ2-1,TRBV11-3,NA,TGTGCCAGCAGCTTAAATGCGGGCGGGAACAATGAGCAGTTCTTC,CASSLNAGGNNEQFF
TRBD2,TRBJ2-7,TRBV28,NA,TGTGCCAGCAGCCACCGGGGGGGCTACGAGCAGTACTTC,CASSHRGGYEQYF
TRBD1,TRBJ1-6,TRBV10-1,NA,TGCGCCAGCAGCGAGACAGGGTATAATTCACCCCTCCACTTT,CASSETGYNSPLHF
NA,TRBJ1-2,TRBV7-9,NA,TGTGCCAGCAGCCGCGGGACGGCCTATGGCTACACCTTC,CASSRGTAYGYTF
NA,TRBJ2-3,TRBV9,NA,TGTGCCAGCAGCGTAAGAGGGGGGGACGGTAGCACAGATACGCAGTATTTT,CASSVRGGDGSTDTQYF
NA,TRBJ2-5,TRBV28,NA,TGTGCCAGCAGTACTGCGGGGGCCGTGAGTGAGACCCAGTACTTC,CASSTAGAVSETQYF
TRBD1,TRBJ1-2,TRBV24-1,NA,TGTGCCACCAGTGATGGACAGGGGGCGAACTATGGCTACACCTTC,CATSDGQGANYGYTF
TRBD1,TRBJ2-1,TRBV5-4,NA,TGTGCCAGCAGACTCCCAGGGGGCTCCTACAATGAGCAGTTCTTC,CASRLPGGSYNEQFF
NA,TRBJ1-4,TRBV6-1,NA,TGTGCCAGCAGTGAAAGGGCCACGTGGGATGAAAAACTGTTTTTT,CASSERATWDEKLFF
TRBD1,TRBJ2-3,TRBV6-5,NA,TGTGCCAGCAGCGAGGGACAGGGCGAATCAGATACGCAGTATTTT,CASSEGQGESDTQYF
NA,TRBJ1-6,TRBV28,NA,TGTGCCAGCAGTCTCCCGGGAGAACAAGGCCCCCTCCACTTT,CASSLPGEQGPLHF
TRBD2,TRBJ2-1,TRBV7-3,NA,TGTGCCAGCAGCTTAAGCGGACTAGCGGGGATAAATGAGCAGTTCTTC,CASSLSGLAGINEQFF
NA,TRBJ1-4,TRBV3-1/TRBV3-2,NA,TGTGCCAGCAGCCAAGGCAGTGGGGCAACTAATGAAAAACTGTTTTTT,CASSQGSGATNEKLFF
NA,TRBJ2-5,TRBV25-1,once,TGTGCCAGCAGTGAATATACGGGGGCAGAGACCCAGTACTTC,CASSEYTGAETQYF
NA,TRBJ2-2,TRBV18,NA,TGTGCCAGCTCGTTACACGGGCCTAAGTCTCCCGGGGAGCTGTTTTTT,CASSLHGPKSPGELFF
NA,TRBJ2-3,TRBV7-3,NA,TGTGCCAGCAGCTCTCCGACAGAAAGCACAGATACGCAGTATTTT,CASSSPTESTDTQYF
TRBD2,TRBJ2-1,TRBV3-1/TRBV3-2,NA,TGTGCCAGCAGCCCCCGGGAGGGGGGGGAAGCCTACAATGAGCAGTTCTTC,CASSPREGGEAYNEQFF
NA,TRBJ1-3,TRBV30,NA,TGTGCCTGGGACCGGGACGCTGGAAACACCATATATTTT,CAWDRDAGNTIYF
NA,TRBJ1-4,TRBV18,NA,TGTGCCAGCTCCACCGAAAGGGGTAATGAAAAACTGTTTTTT,CASSTERGNEKLFF
NA,TRBJ1-5,TRBV19,NA,TGTGCCAGCAAGGTAAGGGGTAGCAATCAGCCCCAGCATTTT,CASKVRGSNQPQHF
TRBD1,TRBJ1-2,TRBV27,NA,TGTGCCACTTCCACCCAGGGACAGACCTTCTATGGCTACACCTTC,CATSTQGQTFYGYTF
NA,TRBJ2-2,TRBV3-1/TRBV3-2,NA,TGTGCCAGCAGCCGGTTGTCAGGCTTTAACAGGAACACCGGGGAGCTGTTTTTT,CASSRLSGFNRNTGELFF
NA,TRBJ1-1,TRBV13,NA,TGTGCCAGCAGCTTAGCAGGACCGAACACTGAAGCTTTCTTT,CASSLAGPNTEAFF